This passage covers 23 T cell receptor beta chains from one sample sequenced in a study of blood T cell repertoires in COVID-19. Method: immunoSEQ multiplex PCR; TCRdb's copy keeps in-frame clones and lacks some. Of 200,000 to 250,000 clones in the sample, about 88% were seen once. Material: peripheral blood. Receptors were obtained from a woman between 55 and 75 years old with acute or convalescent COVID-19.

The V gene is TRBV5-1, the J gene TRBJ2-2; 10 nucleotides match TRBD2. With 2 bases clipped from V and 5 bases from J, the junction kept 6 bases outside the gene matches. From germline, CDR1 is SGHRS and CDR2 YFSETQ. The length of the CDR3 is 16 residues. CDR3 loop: CASSFETTSGTGELFF. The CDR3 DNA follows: TGCGCCAGCAGCTTCGAAACGACTAGCGGGACCGGGGAGCTGTTTTTT.

This CDR3 reads CASSPRQGFDTGELFF. CDR3 in DNA: TGTGCCAGCAGCCCCCGACAGGGGTTCGACACCGGGGAGCTGTTTTTT. This chain links TRBV6-2 or TRBV6-3 with TRBJ2-2, with 8 bases matching TRBD1. Losses at the gene ends were 6 bases for V and 3 bases for J; bases not matched to a gene: 9. Per germline, CDR1 MNHEY and CDR2 SVGEGT. The CDR3 length is 16 residues.

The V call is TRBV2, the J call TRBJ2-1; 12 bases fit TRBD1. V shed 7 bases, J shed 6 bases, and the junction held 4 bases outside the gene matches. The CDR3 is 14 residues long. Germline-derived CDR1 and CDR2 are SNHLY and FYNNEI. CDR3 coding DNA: TGTGCCAGCAAACGGGACAGGGGGCCCAATGAGCAGTTCTTC. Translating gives CASKRDRGPNEQFF.

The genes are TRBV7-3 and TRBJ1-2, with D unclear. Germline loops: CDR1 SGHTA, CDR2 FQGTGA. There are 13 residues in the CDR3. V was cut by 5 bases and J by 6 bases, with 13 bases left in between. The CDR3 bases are TGTGCCAGCAGCCTCCTAAACGGGGATGGCTACACCTTC. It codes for CASSLLNGDGYTF.

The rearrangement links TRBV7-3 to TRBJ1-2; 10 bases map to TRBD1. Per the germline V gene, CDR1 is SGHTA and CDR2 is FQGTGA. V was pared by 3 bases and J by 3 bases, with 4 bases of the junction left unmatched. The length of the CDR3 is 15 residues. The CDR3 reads CASSLAGTGDYGYTF. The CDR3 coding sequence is TGTGCCAGCAGCTTGGCCGGGACAGGGGACTATGGCTACACCTTC.

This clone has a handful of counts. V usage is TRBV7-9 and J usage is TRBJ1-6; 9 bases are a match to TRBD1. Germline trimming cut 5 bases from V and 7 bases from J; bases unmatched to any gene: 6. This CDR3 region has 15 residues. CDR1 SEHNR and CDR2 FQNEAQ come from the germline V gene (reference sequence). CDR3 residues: CASSTDGTGNSPLHF. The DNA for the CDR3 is TGTGCCAGCAGCACCGACGGGACAGGGAATTCACCCCTCCACTTT.

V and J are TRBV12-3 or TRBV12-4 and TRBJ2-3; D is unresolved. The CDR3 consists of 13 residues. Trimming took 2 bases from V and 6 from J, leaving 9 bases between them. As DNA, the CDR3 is TGTGCCAGCAGTTTAAGCCTCCTGGATACGCAGTATTTT. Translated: CASSLSLLDTQYF.

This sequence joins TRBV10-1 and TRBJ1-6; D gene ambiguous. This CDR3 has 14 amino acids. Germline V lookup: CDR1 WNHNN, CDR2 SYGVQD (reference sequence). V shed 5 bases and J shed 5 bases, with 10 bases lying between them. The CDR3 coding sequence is TGCGCCAGCAGTTTGCGGCCGGATAATTCACCCCTCCACTTT. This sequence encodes CASSLRPDNSPLHF.

The chain's CDR3 is CASRWTGDYGYTF. The CDR3, as DNA: TGTGCCAGCAGATGGACAGGGGACTATGGCTACACCTTC. The chain combines TRBV2 with TRBJ1-2, with 9 nucleotides matching TRBD1. The trim removed 6 bases at V and 3 bases at J, leaving 2 bases unmatched. The CDR3 spans 13 residues. From germline, CDR1 is SNHLY and CDR2 FYNNEI. The full variable domain, in which reference TRBV2 and TRBJ1-2 provide the parts outside the CDR3, is EPEVTQTPSHQVTQMGQEVILRCVPISNHLYFYWYRQILGQKVEFLVSFYNNEISEKSEIFDDQFSVERPDGSNFTLKIRSTKLEDSAMYFCASRWTGDYGYTFGSGTRLTVV.

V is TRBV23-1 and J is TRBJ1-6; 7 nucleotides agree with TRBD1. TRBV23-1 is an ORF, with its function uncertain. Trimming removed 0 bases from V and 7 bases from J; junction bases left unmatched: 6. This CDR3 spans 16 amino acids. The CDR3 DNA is TGCGCCAGCAGTCAATCACCCCGGGACAGAAATTCACCCCTCCACTTT. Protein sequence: CASSQSPRDRNSPLHF.

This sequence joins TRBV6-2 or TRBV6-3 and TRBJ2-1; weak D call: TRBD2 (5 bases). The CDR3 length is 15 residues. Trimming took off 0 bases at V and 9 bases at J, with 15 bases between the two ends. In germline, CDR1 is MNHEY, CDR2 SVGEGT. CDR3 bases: TGTGCCAGCAGTTACTCGACGATTCTAGCTGGTGAGCAGTTCTTC. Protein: CASSYSTILAGEQFF.

CDR3 region: CASRGSGIEKLFF. The CDR3 DNA reads as TGTGCCAGTAGAGGATCGGGTATCGAAAAACTGTTTTTT. The V call is TRBV19, the J call TRBJ1-4; no clear D. V was cut by 6 bases and J by 8 bases, with 13 bases left in between. CDR3 length: 13 amino acids. Germline V gives CDR1 LNHDA, CDR2 SQIVND (reference sequence).

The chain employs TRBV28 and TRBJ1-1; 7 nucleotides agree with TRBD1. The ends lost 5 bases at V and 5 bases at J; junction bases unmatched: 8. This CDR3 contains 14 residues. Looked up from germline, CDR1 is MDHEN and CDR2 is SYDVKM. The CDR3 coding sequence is TGTGCCAGCAGTGTGTTCAGGGGGATAACTGAAGCTTTCTTT. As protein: CASSVFRGITEAFF.

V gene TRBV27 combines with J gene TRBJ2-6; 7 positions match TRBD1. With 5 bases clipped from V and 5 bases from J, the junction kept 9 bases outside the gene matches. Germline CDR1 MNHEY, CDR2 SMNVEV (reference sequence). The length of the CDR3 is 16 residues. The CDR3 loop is CASSGTGVLRANVLTF. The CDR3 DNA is TGTGCCAGCAGTGGCACAGGGGTCTTGCGGGCCAACGTCCTGACTTTC. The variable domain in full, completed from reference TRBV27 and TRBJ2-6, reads EAQVTQNPRYLITVTGKKLTVTCSQNMNHEYMSWYRQDPGLGLRQIYYSMNVEVTDKGDVPEGYKVSRKEKRNFPLILESPSPNQTSLYFCASSGTGVLRANVLTFGAGSRLTVL.

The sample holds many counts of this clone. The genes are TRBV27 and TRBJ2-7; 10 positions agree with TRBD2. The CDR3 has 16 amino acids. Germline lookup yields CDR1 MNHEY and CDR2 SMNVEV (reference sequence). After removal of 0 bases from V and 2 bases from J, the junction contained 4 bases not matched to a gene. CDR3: CASSLSTSGRTYEQYF. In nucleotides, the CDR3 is TGTGCCAGCAGTTTATCGACTAGCGGGCGAACCTACGAGCAGTACTTC.

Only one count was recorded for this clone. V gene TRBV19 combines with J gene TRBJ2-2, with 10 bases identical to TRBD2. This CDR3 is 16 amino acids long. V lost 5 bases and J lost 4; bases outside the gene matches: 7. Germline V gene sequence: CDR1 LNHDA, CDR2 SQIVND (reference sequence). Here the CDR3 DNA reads TGTGCCAGTAGTGTAGCGGGGGGCGCGGGCACCGGGGAGCTGTTTTTT. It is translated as CASSVAGGAGTGELFF.

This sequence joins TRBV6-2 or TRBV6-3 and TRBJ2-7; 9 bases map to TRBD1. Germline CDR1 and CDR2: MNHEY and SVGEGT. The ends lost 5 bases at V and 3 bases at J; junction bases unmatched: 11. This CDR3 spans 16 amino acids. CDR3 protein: CASSKASQTGGYEQYF. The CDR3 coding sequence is TGTGCCAGCAGTAAGGCCTCCCAGACAGGGGGCTACGAGCAGTACTTC.

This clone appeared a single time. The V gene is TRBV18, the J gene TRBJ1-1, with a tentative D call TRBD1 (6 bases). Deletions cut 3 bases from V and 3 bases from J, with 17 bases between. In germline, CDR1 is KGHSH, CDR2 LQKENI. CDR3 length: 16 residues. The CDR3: CASSPRRGAEDTEAFF. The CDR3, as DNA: TGTGCCAGCTCACCCCGGCGGGGGGCCGAGGACACTGAAGCTTTCTTT. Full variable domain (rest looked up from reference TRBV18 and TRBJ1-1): NAGVMQNPRHLVRRRGQEARLRCSPMKGHSHVYWYRQLPEEGLKFMVYLQKENIIDESGMPKERFSAEFPKEGPSILRIQQVVRGDSAAYFCASSPRRGAEDTEAFFGQGTRLTVV.

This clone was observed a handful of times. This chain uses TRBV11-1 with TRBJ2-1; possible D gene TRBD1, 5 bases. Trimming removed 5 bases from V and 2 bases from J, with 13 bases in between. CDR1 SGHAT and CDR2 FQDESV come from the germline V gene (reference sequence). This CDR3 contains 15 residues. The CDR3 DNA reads TGTGCCAGCAGCCCCAAGGGGCCCGCCTACAATGAGCAGTTCTTC. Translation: CASSPKGPAYNEQFF.

This CDR3 is CASSRGGVTDTQYF. CDR3 DNA sequence: TGTGCCAGCAGTCGAGGGGGGGTCACAGATACGCAGTATTTT. The chain carries TRBV28 and TRBJ2-3, with D perhaps TRBD2 (7 bases). This CDR3 comprises 14 residues. Germline V gene lookup returns CDR1 MDHEN and CDR2 SYDVKM. With 5 bases removed from V and 2 bases from J, the gap between germline ends came to 11 bases.

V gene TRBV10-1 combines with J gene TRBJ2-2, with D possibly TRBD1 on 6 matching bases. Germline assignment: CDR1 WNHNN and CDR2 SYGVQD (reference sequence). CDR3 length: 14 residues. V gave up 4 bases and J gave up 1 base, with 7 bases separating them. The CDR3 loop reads CASSGGQNTGELFF. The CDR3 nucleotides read TGCGCCAGCAGTGGGGGGCAGAACACCGGGGAGCTGTTTTTT.

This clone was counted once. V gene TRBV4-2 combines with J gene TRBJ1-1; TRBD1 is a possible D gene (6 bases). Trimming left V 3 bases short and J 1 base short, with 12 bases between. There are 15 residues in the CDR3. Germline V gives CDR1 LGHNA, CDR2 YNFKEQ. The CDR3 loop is CASSQSQGKNTEAFF. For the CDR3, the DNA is TGTGCCAGCAGCCAGAGTCAGGGGAAGAACACTGAAGCTTTCTTT.

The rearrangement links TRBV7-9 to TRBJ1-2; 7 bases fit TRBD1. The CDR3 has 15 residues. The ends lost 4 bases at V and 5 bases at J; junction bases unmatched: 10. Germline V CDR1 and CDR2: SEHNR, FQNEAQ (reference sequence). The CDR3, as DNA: TGTGCCAGCAGCTCGTCGGACAGGCCAGAGTATGGCTACACCTTC. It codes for CASSSSDRPEYGYTF.